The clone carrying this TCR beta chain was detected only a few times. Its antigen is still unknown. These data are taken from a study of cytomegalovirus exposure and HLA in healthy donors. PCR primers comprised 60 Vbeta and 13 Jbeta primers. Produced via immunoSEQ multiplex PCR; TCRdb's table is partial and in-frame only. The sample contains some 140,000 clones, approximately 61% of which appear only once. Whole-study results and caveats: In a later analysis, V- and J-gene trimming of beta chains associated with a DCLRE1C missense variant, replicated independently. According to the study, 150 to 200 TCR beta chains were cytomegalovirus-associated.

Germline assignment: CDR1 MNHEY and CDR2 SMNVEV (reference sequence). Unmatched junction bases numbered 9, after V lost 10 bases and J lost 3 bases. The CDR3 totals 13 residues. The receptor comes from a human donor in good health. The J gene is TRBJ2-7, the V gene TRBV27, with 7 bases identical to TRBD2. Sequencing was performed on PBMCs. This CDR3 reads CATRGGVNYEQYF. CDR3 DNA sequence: TGTGCCACGCGCGGGGGTGTAAACTACGAGCAGTACTTC.